This T cell receptor (beta chain) was observed in a study of cytomegalovirus exposure and HLA in healthy donors. Study context: Of the donors genotyped, about 410 in all, 80% to 85% fell in the Caucasian-associated ancestry cluster.

In nominal health when sampled, donors likely had unrecorded immune exposures nonetheless. Study-level points and caveats: Based on reports, TCR beta sequences accurately predicted HLA-A and HLA-B alleles for most subjects. A reported reduction in N-insertions relative to the 666-donor mean was seen in an Asian-associated ancestry cluster in a later analysis.

Remarks on this clone: Its specificity is unknown.

13 Jbeta primers and 60 Vbeta primers were used for the PCR. Generated by immunoSEQ multiplex PCR, the TCRdb table keeps only in-frame clones and is missing some. The repertoire consists of more than 110,000 clones, with 80% occurring once and the leading ten covering approximately 5.1%. Sequencing was done on a sample of PBMCs. This receptor was taken from a male donor in good health and CMV-seronegative.

In DNA, the CDR3 is TGTGCCAGCACGCGGGTCGGATGGAGCGGCTACACCTTC. It yields the protein CASTRVGWSGYTF. The rearrangement uses TRBV2 and TRBJ1-2; D gene unclear. CDR3 length: 13 amino acids. Germline V gives CDR1 SNHLY, CDR2 FYNNEI. V lost 7 bases to trimming and J lost 8 bases, with 17 bases between them.